A single sample gave rise to the 30 T cell receptor beta chains below, sequenced in a study of blood T cell repertoires in COVID-19. Here immunoSEQ multiplex PCR was the method, and the copy in TCRdb shows in-frame clones only, minus some. The table includes approximately 190,000 clones, under 90% detected once. Source material: peripheral blood. The source of these receptors is a man under 40 with active or convalescent COVID-19.

The table lists this clone with a count of one. This chain links TRBV7-2 with TRBJ1-1, with a possible D match to TRBD1 (6 bases). V was cut by 1 base and J by 1 base, with 13 bases left in between. Germline V lookup: CDR1 SGHTA, CDR2 FQGNSA. The CDR3 covers 16 residues. The CDR3 nucleotides read TGTGCCAGCAGCTTAGTCGGCGGGGGCCCGAACACTGAAGCTTTCTTT. It yields the protein CASSLVGGGPNTEAFF.

This clone has only one observation. The chain has TRBV30 and TRBJ1-6; maybe TRBD1 (5 bases). The germline CDR1 and CDR2 sequences are GTSNPN and SVGIG (reference sequence). Trimming stripped 5 bases from V and 7 bases from J, with 12 bases between. There are 13 residues in the CDR3. CDR3 bases: TGTGCCTGGGCAGGGAATTTCAATTCACCCCTCCACTTT. Translated, it gives CAWAGNFNSPLHF.

The J gene is TRBJ2-7, the V gene TRBV19, with D possibly being TRBD1 (6 bases). CDR3 size: 15 residues. Germline-derived CDR1 and CDR2 are LNHDA and SQIVND (reference sequence). Trimming took off 5 bases at V and 0 bases at J, with 14 bases between the two ends. This chain's CDR3 is CASSPAPDSSYEQYF. The CDR3 bases are TGTGCCAGTAGTCCAGCCCCGGACAGCTCCTACGAGCAGTACTTC.

This clone was counted only a few times. This sequence joins TRBV9 and TRBJ1-2; D not resolved. This CDR3 spans 12 amino acids. Germline assignment: CDR1 SGDLS and CDR2 YYNGEE. V lost 3 bases and J 8 bases, leaving 11 bases between the germline ends. The DNA of the CDR3 is TGTGCCAGCAGCGCGGACTTCTGGGGCTACACCTTC. Its translation is CASSADFWGYTF.

The chain recombines TRBV19 with TRBJ2-2; TRBD1 matches at 10 bases. CDR3 size: 15 residues. V dropped 7 bases and J dropped 7; count of bases not matched to a gene: 9. CDR1 is LNHDA, CDR2 SQIVND, per germline (reference sequence). The CDR3 nucleotides are TGTGCCAGTAAGGACTCCGGGACAGGGGTCGGGGAGCTGTTTTTT. It encodes CASKDSGTGVGELFF. Based on the CDR3 plus reference TRBV19 and TRBJ2-2, the full variable domain is DGGITQSPKYLFRKEGQNVTLSCEQNLNHDAMYWYRQDPGQGLRLIYYSQIVNDFQKGDIAEGYSVSREKKESFPLTVTSAQKNPTAFYLCASKDSGTGVGELFFGEGSRLTVL.

DNA for the CDR3: TGTGCCAGTAACCCTCCGGGGGGGGCCTACACAGATACGCAGTATTTT. Protein sequence: CASNPPGGAYTDTQYF. This chain uses TRBV7-2 with TRBJ2-3; 8 nucleotides align to TRBD2. Germline lookup yields CDR1 SGHTA and CDR2 FQGNSA. Trimming at V came to 9 bases and at J to 2 bases, leaving 13 bases not matched to a gene. The length of the CDR3 is 16 residues.

The count of this clone is one. This chain connects TRBV7-9 to TRBJ2-5; 8 nucleotides align to TRBD1. The CDR3 has 15 amino acids. With V trimmed by 4 bases and J by 5 bases, 9 bases remained unmatched. Germline V CDR1 and CDR2: SEHNR, FQNEAQ (reference sequence). CDR3 DNA sequence: TGTGCCAGCAGCTCCGGACAGGGATTGAGCGAGACCCAGTACTTC. This gives the protein CASSSGQGLSETQYF.

The V and J genes are TRBV30 and TRBJ1-2; 8 positions agree with TRBD1. With 7 bases clipped from V and 7 bases from J, the junction kept 11 bases outside the gene matches. Germline V gene sequence: CDR1 GTSNPN, CDR2 SVGIG (reference sequence). The CDR3 is made up of 13 amino acids. The CDR3 spells CAYPRTGLFGYTF. The CDR3 DNA reads as TGTGCCTACCCTAGGACAGGGCTATTTGGCTACACCTTC.

The V gene is TRBV5-4, the J gene TRBJ2-3; maybe TRBD2 (6 bases). Trimming took off 4 bases at V and 5 bases at J, with 14 bases between the two ends. Germline values: CDR1 SGHNT, CDR2 YYREEE (reference sequence). This CDR3 region has 14 residues. The CDR3 spells CASSDKMGGDTQYF. The CDR3 DNA reads as TGTGCCAGCAGCGATAAGATGGGGGGAGATACGCAGTATTTT.

The chain employs TRBV11-3 and TRBJ2-7, with 10 bases matching TRBD2. Trimming cost V 4 bases and J 6 bases; bases outside gene matches: 9. Germline V CDR1 and CDR2: SGHNT, YENEEA. The CDR3 is made up of 15 amino acids. CDR3 sequence: CASSSASGRDGEQYF. In nucleotides, the CDR3 is TGTGCCAGCAGCTCCGCTAGCGGGAGAGACGGCGAGCAGTACTTC.

The genes are TRBV4-3 and TRBJ1-3, with D unclear. Deletions cut 0 bases from V and 0 bases from J, with 9 bases between. The CDR3 loop spans 16 amino acids. Germline V gene sequence: CDR1 LGHNA, CDR2 YSLEER. The CDR3, as DNA: TGCGCCAGCAGCCAAGATGTCCCCAACTCTGGAAACACCATATATTTT. Its protein is CASSQDVPNSGNTIYF.

A note on this clone: Other DNA sequences in the sample encode the same CDR3. The chain combines TRBV19 with TRBJ2-6; no reliable D call. Trimming removed 2 bases at V and 1 base at J, with 6 bases between. Germline CDR1 and CDR2: LNHDA and SQIVND (reference sequence). The CDR3 loop spans 15 amino acids. CDR3 sequence reads: CASSIPGSGANVLTF. CDR3 sequence (DNA): TGTGCCAGTAGTATACCCGGGTCTGGGGCCAACGTCCTGACTTTC.

This sequence joins TRBV6-5 and TRBJ1-2; D might be TRBD1 (6 bases). The germline V gene encodes CDR1 MNHEY and CDR2 SVGAGI. V was shortened by 5 bases and J by 4 bases, with 11 bases between the two germline ends. The CDR3 consists of 13 residues. CDR3 DNA sequence: TGTGCCAGCAGTCGGACAGAGGTCTATGGCTACACCTTC. Encoded protein: CASSRTEVYGYTF.

This clone appeared a few times. This chain links TRBV29-1 with TRBJ2-2; 8 bases map to TRBD1. Germline V CDR1 and CDR2: SQVTM, ANQGSEA. J gave up 3 bases and V 6 bases, and 6 bases lay outside the gene matches. The CDR3 is 14 amino acids. CDR3 DNA: TGCAGCGTACTGACAGGGGTGCACACCGGGGAGCTGTTTTTT. This sequence encodes CSVLTGVHTGELFF.

The rearrangement joins TRBV6-2 or TRBV6-3 to TRBJ2-3; perhaps TRBD2 as D (6 bases). Germline V gene lookup returns CDR1 MNHEY and CDR2 SVGEGT. The CDR3 loop spans 13 amino acids. V was pared by 4 bases and J by 4 bases, with 9 bases between. In DNA form, the CDR3 reads TGTGCCAGCAGTTCGGAGGGATCAGATACGCAGTATTTT. Translated: CASSSEGSDTQYF.

The V call is TRBV4-2, the J call TRBJ2-5; tentatively, D is TRBD2 (5 bases). Looked up from germline, CDR1 is LGHNA and CDR2 is YNFKEQ. This CDR3 is built from 13 residues. Between the trimmed V and J ends, which lost 0 bases and 4 bases, there was a span of 6 bases. The CDR3 DNA follows: TGTGCCAGCAGCCAAGATGAGGGAGAGACCCAGTACTTC. The encoded protein is CASSQDEGETQYF.

This clone was observed a few times. V gene TRBV5-1 combines with J gene TRBJ2-1, with D hard to call. V lost 4 bases to trimming and J lost 5 bases, with 16 bases between them. The CDR3 consists of 15 residues. Germline values: CDR1 SGHRS, CDR2 YFSETQ. CDR3 in DNA: TGCGCCAGCAGCCCCGGAGAGACTCGGAACAATGAGCAGTTCTTC. Protein product: CASSPGETRNNEQFF.

This chain joins TRBV30 and TRBJ1-2, with TRBD1 as a possible D gene (5 bases). The V gene's germline CDR1 is GTSNPN and CDR2 SVGIG (reference sequence). The CDR3 has 14 amino acids. The V end lost 3 bases, the J end lost 0 bases, and 11 bases lay between the germline ends. The CDR3 region is CAWSQGSSNYGYTF. CDR3 nucleotides: TGTGCCTGGAGCCAGGGCTCGTCTAACTATGGCTACACCTTC.

The V gene is TRBV27, the J gene TRBJ1-2; maybe TRBD1 (6 bases). The CDR3 runs to 14 residues. Germline V lookup: CDR1 MNHEY, CDR2 SMNVEV (reference sequence). Trimming removed 7 bases from V and 6 bases from J, with 18 bases in between. This chain's CDR3 is CASKLGQIGNGYTF. Here the CDR3 DNA reads TGTGCCAGCAAATTAGGACAGATTGGAAATGGCTACACCTTC.

This clone came up once. The rearrangement joins TRBV11-2 to TRBJ2-7; weak D call: TRBD1 (6 bases). From germline, CDR1 is SGHAT and CDR2 FQNNGV. The CDR3 runs to 14 residues. V was cut by 1 base and J by 3 bases, with 10 bases left in between. In DNA, the CDR3 is TGTGCCAGCAGCTTAGGGGCAGGGGACTACGAGCAGTACTTC. This encodes CASSLGAGDYEQYF.

This chain joins TRBV11-2 and TRBJ2-7; D perhaps matches TRBD2 (7 bases). V lost 5 bases and J lost 7, with 18 bases in between. The CDR3 sequence is 14 residues long. Germline V lookup: CDR1 SGHAT, CDR2 FQNNGV. CDR3 region: CASSPGGPAGEQYF. In DNA, the CDR3 is TGTGCCAGCAGCCCCGGGGGCCCAGCGGGGGAGCAGTACTTC.

The rearrangement uses TRBV7-2 and TRBJ2-5; 8 nucleotides line up with TRBD1. The CDR3 length is 15 residues. Germline assignment: CDR1 SGHTA and CDR2 FQGNSA. Trimming took 5 bases from V and 5 from J; bases not matched to a gene: 10. This CDR3 reads CASSPAFQGAETQYF. In nucleotides, the CDR3 is TGTGCCAGCAGCCCCGCCTTCCAGGGGGCGGAGACCCAGTACTTC.

The V gene is TRBV7-9, the J gene TRBJ1-2; no firm D call. The germline V and J ends were trimmed by 2 bases and 2 bases, with 9 bases remaining between them. From germline, CDR1 is SEHNR and CDR2 FQNEAQ (reference sequence). The CDR3 runs 14 residues. CDR3 sequence (DNA): TGTGCCAGCAGCTTAAATGCGGCCAACTATGGCTACACCTTC. Its translation is CASSLNAANYGYTF.

The chain is built from TRBV3-1 (or the pseudogene TRBV3-2) and TRBJ2-3, with 9 positions matching TRBD2. This CDR3 is 16 amino acids long. The V gene end was trimmed by 1 base and the J gene end by 4 bases; junction bases not matched to a gene: 6. Germline assignment: CDR1 LGHDT and CDR2 YNNKEL (reference sequence). Here the CDR3 reads CASSQGGLAGADTQYF. The CDR3 DNA reads TGTGCCAGCAGCCAAGGGGGACTAGCCGGGGCAGATACGCAGTATTTT.

The chain carries TRBV27 and TRBJ1-5; the match to TRBD1 covers 8 bases. The J segment lost 7 bases and the V segment lost 6 bases, leaving 11 bases of the junction unmatched. The CDR3 sequence is 15 residues long. The V gene's germline CDR1 is MNHEY and CDR2 SMNVEV (reference sequence). CDR3 nucleotide sequence: TGTGCCAGCAGCCCTTCAGGGGGCCAGCGGCAGCCCCAGCATTTT. Protein product: CASSPSGGQRQPQHF.

The V and J genes are TRBV6-2 or TRBV6-3 and TRBJ2-1; D is unclear. CDR3 length: 13 residues. Germline V gene data show CDR1 as MNHEY and CDR2 as SVGEGT. Trimming took 5 bases from V and 7 from J, leaving 12 bases between them. CDR3 bases: TGTGCCAGCAGTCTCTCTAGTCGGAATGAGCAGTTCTTC. It is translated as CASSLSSRNEQFF.

V usage is TRBV7-2 and J usage is TRBJ2-1, with TRBD1 as a possible D gene (6 bases). V was cut by 6 bases and J by 4 bases, with 16 bases left in between. The CDR3 sequence is 15 residues long. Germline CDR1 SGHTA, CDR2 FQGNSA. CDR3 DNA: TGTGCCAGCAGAGCACCAGGGGCCTATTACAATGAGCAGTTCTTC. This codes for CASRAPGAYYNEQFF.

The V call is TRBV25-1, the J call TRBJ1-6; 7 nucleotides agree with TRBD1. Germline loops: CDR1 MGHDK, CDR2 SYGVNS. Losses at the gene ends were 2 bases for V and 9 bases for J; bases not matched to a gene: 4. The CDR3 loop spans 14 amino acids. This CDR3 reads CASSEQGEGSPLHF. In DNA, the CDR3 is TGTGCCAGCAGTGAACAGGGGGAAGGTTCACCCCTCCACTTT.

CDR3 in DNA: TGTGCCGGTACCCGGGAGGTCACTGAAGCTTTCTTT. Amino acids: CAGTREVTEAFF. This chain links TRBV11-2 with TRBJ1-1; D unclear. The germline V gene has CDR1 SGHAT and CDR2 FQNNGV. V was pared by 11 bases and J by 4 bases, with 14 bases between. This CDR3 region has 12 residues.

The V and J genes are TRBV7-9 and TRBJ2-7; TRBD1 aligns across 7 bases. V trimming: 5 bases; J trimming: 5 bases; junction bases outside the gene matches: 9. The CDR3 is 14 residues long. Looked up from germline, CDR1 is SEHNR and CDR2 is FQNEAQ (reference sequence). CDR3 nucleotide sequence: TGTGCCAGCAGCCCTTGGACAGGTGGAGACGAGCAGTACTTC. Residues: CASSPWTGGDEQYF.